This T cell receptor beta chain derives from a study of STAT5B mutations in CD4+ large granular lymphocyte leukemia. Clones were read by immunoSEQ multiplex PCR, and TCRdb kept only the in-frame ones, dropping some. Among more than 30,000 clones listed, roughly nine tenths were seen once. The CDR3 has 15 amino acids. CDR1 is WSHSY and CDR2 is SAAADI in the germline V gene. The ends lost 7 bases at V and 4 bases at J; junction bases unmatched: 8. The sequence was obtained from a human donor in good health. The rearrangement uses TRBV10-2 and TRBJ2-1; 9 bases match TRBD1. Sequenced sample: CD4+ T cells from blood buffy coats. In nucleotides, the CDR3 is TGCGCCAGCATGCCGCCGGGACAGGGATACAATGAGCAGTTCTTC. It translates to CASMPPGQGYNEQFF.